The 31 T cell receptor beta chains reported below all come from one sample, sequenced in a study of CD8 T cells in ankylosing spondylitis (dated by TCRdb to about 2017). The library was produced with 5' RACE. TCRdb names Illumina HiSeq 2500 as the instrument used. Clones were called with MiXCR by TCRdb after fastp trimmed the public reads at Q25, and only in-frame beta chains were retained. Here each entry gathers all rows of one CDR3 protein and keeps the most common genes and DNA. The sample has 150,000 to 200,000 distinct CDR3 sequences on record, approximately 20% of them singletons. The ten most abundant clones make up over 7.5% of the sample. Specimen: blood, either unsorted or a sorted T cell fraction (not recorded which). Receptors were obtained from a male donor with ankylosing spondylitis or in good health (not recorded which).

The chain recombines TRBV23-1 with TRBJ2-7; tentatively, D is TRBD1 or TRBD2 (7 bases each). TRBV23-1 is placed among ORFs of uncertain function. The length of the CDR3 is 15 residues. The germline V and J ends were trimmed by 0 bases and 5 bases, with 14 bases remaining between them. CDR3 nucleotide sequence: TGCGCCAGCAGTCAATCGTGCAGGGGGGGCCACGAGCAGTACTTC. The encoded protein is CASSQSCRGGHEQYF.

This clonotype was recorded at least ten times. The chain couples TRBV5-1 to TRBJ1-2; 7 bases agree with TRBD1. Looked up from germline, CDR1 is SGHRS and CDR2 is YFSETQ. The CDR3 spans 14 residues. The J segment lost 2 bases and the V segment lost 4 bases, leaving 5 bases of the junction unmatched. CDR3: CASSPGQSNYGYTF. The CDR3 DNA sequence: TGCGCCAGCAGCCCGGGACAGTCAAACTATGGCTACACCTTC.

This clonotype was observed a few times. The rearrangement uses TRBV29-1 and TRBJ1-2; D unresolved. V gave up 5 bases and J gave up 7 bases, with 11 bases separating them. The germline CDR1 and CDR2 sequences are SQVTM and ANQGSEA. The CDR3 spans 11 residues. CDR3: CSVSPEGGYTF. The CDR3 region has the DNA TGCAGCGTTTCCCCGGAGGGTGGCTACACCTTC.

This clonotype was counted at least ten times. The genes are TRBV7-9 and TRBJ2-3, with TRBD2 matching over 11 bases. Germline V gene lookup returns CDR1 SEHNR and CDR2 FQNEAQ (reference sequence). The ends lost 5 bases at V and 0 bases at J; junction bases unmatched: 4. There are 16 residues in the CDR3. CDR3 nucleotide sequence: TGTGCCAGCAGCACCCCTAGCGGGAGGAGCACAGATACGCAGTATTTT. The encoded protein is CASSTPSGRSTDTQYF.

At least ten counts were recorded for this clonotype. This sequence joins TRBV5-1 and TRBJ2-1; D unresolved. This CDR3 is built from 12 residues. Trimming removed 4 bases from V and 12 bases from J, with 14 bases in between. Germline V gene sequence: CDR1 SGHRS, CDR2 YFSETQ. The CDR3 reads CASSPSPPVQFF. CDR3 coding DNA: TGCGCCAGCAGCCCCTCTCCCCCCGTGCAGTTCTTC.

The chain joins TRBV29-1 to TRBJ1-4; D is possibly TRBD1 (5 bases). Germline V gene lookup returns CDR1 SQVTM and CDR2 ANQGSEA. This CDR3 region has 14 residues. With 3 bases removed from V and 8 bases from J, the gap between germline ends came to 16 bases. This CDR3 reads CSVEGSGWGEKLFF. CDR3 nucleotides: TGCAGCGTTGAGGGAAGCGGCTGGGGGGAAAAACTGTTTTTT. Full variable domain (outside the CDR3, taken from reference TRBV29-1 and TRBJ1-4): SAVISQKPSRDICQRGTSLTIQCQVDSQVTMMFWYRQQPGQSLTLIATANQGSEATYESGFVIDKFPISRPNLTFSTLTVSNMSPEDSSIYLCSVEGSGWGEKLFFGSGTQLSVL.

This clonotype was seen repeatedly, ten times or more. This chain uses TRBV5-1 with TRBJ1-5, with D perhaps TRBD1 (5 bases). Germline CDR1 and CDR2: SGHRS and YFSETQ. The CDR3 is 14 residues long. V gave up 0 bases and J gave up 3 bases, with 7 bases separating them. This CDR3 is CASSLAGPNQPQHF. DNA of the CDR3: TGCGCCAGCAGCTTGGCAGGGCCCAATCAGCCCCAGCATTTT.

This clonotype was found many times. The genes are TRBV7-9 and TRBJ2-2, with 7 bases lining up with TRBD2. Germline CDR1 and CDR2: SEHNR and FQNEAQ (reference sequence). The CDR3 runs to 15 residues. The J segment lost 7 bases and the V segment lost 1 base, leaving 6 bases of the junction unmatched. CDR3 nucleotide sequence: TGTGCCAGCAGCTTAGAGGGAGGGGACCGCGGGGAGCTGTTTTTT. Encoded protein: CASSLEGGDRGELFF.

The chain joins TRBV6-1 to TRBJ2-3; 10 bases match TRBD2. The CDR3 contains 15 residues. The trim removed 10 bases at V and 4 bases at J, leaving 11 bases unmatched. CDR1 and CDR2 (germline): MNHNS, SASEGT. The CDR3 nucleotides are TGTGCCACCTGTCGCGGGACTAGCGTGCCAGATACGCAGTATTTT. Protein: CATCRGTSVPDTQYF.

There are many counts of this clonotype. The genes are TRBV20-1 and TRBJ2-7; no reliable D call. Trimming stripped 6 bases from V and 3 bases from J, with 15 bases between. The CDR3 is 13 amino acids. CDR1 is DFQATT and CDR2 is SNEGSKA in the germline V gene (reference sequence). Here the CDR3 reads CSARPDGYYEQYF. The CDR3 nucleotides read TGCAGTGCCAGACCAGACGGGTACTACGAGCAGTACTTC.

In this sample, this clonotype turned up many times. The chain couples TRBV5-6 to TRBJ2-2; D gene unclear. Germline lookup yields CDR1 SGHDT and CDR2 YYEEEE. There are 12 residues in the CDR3. V gave up 4 bases and J gave up 4 bases, with 5 bases separating them. CDR3 sequence: CASSTSTGELFF. As DNA, the CDR3 is TGTGCCAGCAGCACATCCACCGGGGAGCTGTTTTTT.

This clonotype was counted a few times. This sequence joins TRBV9 and TRBJ2-2; the D is unclear. The CDR3 contains 11 residues. The germline gives CDR1 SGDLS, CDR2 YYNGEE. The germline V and J ends were trimmed by 3 bases and 6 bases, with 3 bases remaining between them. CDR3 nucleotides: TGTGCCAGCAGCGCCCCCGGGGAGCTGTTTTTT. This translates into CASSAPGELFF. The full variable domain, completed using reference TRBV9 and TRBJ2-2, is DSGVTQTPKHLITATGQRVTLRCSPRSGDLSVYWYQQSLDQGLQFLIQYYNGEERAKGNILERFSAQQFPDLHSELNLSSLELGDSALYFCASSAPGELFFGEGSRLTVL.

This clonotype was observed a handful of times. The chain combines TRBV28 with TRBJ2-2; the D is unclear. The germline gives CDR1 MDHEN, CDR2 SYDVKM. Trimming stripped 2 bases from V and 4 bases from J, with 11 bases between. This CDR3 is built from 15 residues. The CDR3 sequence: CASSLLGFGTGELFF. In DNA, the CDR3 is TGTGCCAGCAGTTTACTGGGTTTCGGCACCGGGGAGCTGTTTTTT. Supplemented by reference TRBV28 and TRBJ2-2, the full variable domain reads DVKVTQSSRYLVKRTGEKVFLECVQDMDHENMFWYRQDPGLGLRLIYFSYDVKMKEKGDIPEGYSVSREKKERFSLILESASTNQTSMYLCASSLLGFGTGELFFGEGSRLTVL.

This clonotype has ten or more counts. V is TRBV12-3 or TRBV12-4 and J is TRBJ2-3; no clear D gene. The CDR3 extends over 11 amino acids. V lost 1 base, J lost 8 bases, and 4 bases lay in between. In nucleotides, the CDR3 is TGTGCCAGCAGTTTAGGCGCTACGCAGTATTTT. The encoded protein is CASSLGATQYF.

This clonotype was detected ten times or more. The DNA for the CDR3 is TGTGCCAGCAGCCGAGCGGGAGGGCCGAGAGCCAAAAACATTCAGTACTTC. It translates to CASSRAGGPRAKNIQYF. J is TRBJ2-4 and V is TRBV14; 10 nucleotides align to TRBD2. Germline CDR1 is SGHDN and CDR2 is FVKESK. The junction had 6 bases not matched to a gene; V was cut back by 4 bases and J by 0 bases. CDR3 length equals 17 residues. Together with reference TRBV14 and TRBJ2-4, the CDR3 gives the full variable domain: EAGVTQFPSHSVIEKGQTVTLRCDPISGHDNLYWYRRVMGKEIKFLLHFVKESKQDESGMPNNRFLAERTGGTYSTLKVQPAELEDSGVYFCASSRAGGPRAKNIQYFGAGTRLSVL.

V gene TRBV10-3 combines with J gene TRBJ2-5; TRBD2 matches at 7 bases. The CDR3 extends over 13 amino acids. The V gene end was trimmed by 7 bases and the J gene end by 5 bases; junction bases not matched to a gene: 7. From germline, CDR1 is ENHRY and CDR2 SYGVKD. CDR3 DNA sequence: TGTGCCATCAATAGGGAGGGCCACGAGACCCAGTACTTC. It yields the protein CAINREGHETQYF.

The chain couples TRBV7-9 to TRBJ1-5, with TRBD1 identical over 12 bases. This CDR3 is 17 amino acids long. CDR1 is SEHNR and CDR2 is FQNEAQ in the germline V gene (reference sequence). J lost 6 bases, V lost 2 bases, and 8 bases had no gene match. The CDR3: CASSLYSGQGASQPQHF. CDR3 coding DNA: TGTGCCAGCAGCTTATATTCGGGACAGGGGGCCTCTCAGCCCCAGCATTTT.

This clonotype was observed many times. The chain joins TRBV6-6 to TRBJ2-3; possibly TRBD2 for D (5 bases). Germline loops: CDR1 MNHNY, CDR2 SVGAGI (reference sequence). The ends were cut back, 5 bases at V and 6 bases at J, with 6 bases in the middle. This CDR3 is 11 amino acids long. CDR3 sequence: CASSSGDTQYF. The CDR3 DNA sequence: TGTGCCAGCAGTAGCGGCGATACGCAGTATTTT.

This rearrangement joins TRBV23-1 to TRBJ2-3, with TRBD2 identical over 13 bases. TRBV23-1 is an ORF for which the function is uncertain. V was pared by 4 bases and J by 0 bases, with 13 bases of the junction left unmatched. There are 20 residues in the CDR3. Written as DNA, the CDR3 is TGCGCCAGCAGTCGCGCCGGGACTAGCGGGACAAGATCCAGCACAGATACGCAGTATTTT. Translation gives CASSRAGTSGTRSSTDTQYF.

This clonotype is judged medium-sized. V and J are TRBV5-1 and TRBJ1-1; D may be TRBD1 (5 bases). Germline V CDR1 and CDR2: SGHRS, YFSETQ. This CDR3 has 16 residues. The V end lost 5 bases, the J end lost 0 bases, and 17 bases lay between the germline ends. This CDR3 is CASSILGGVMNTEAFF. In DNA, the CDR3 is TGCGCCAGCAGTATCCTGGGGGGGGTGATGAACACTGAAGCTTTCTTT.

This clonotype was detected many times. The chain employs TRBV28 and TRBJ2-7; 7 bases match TRBD2. CDR3 length: 17 amino acids. J lost 2 bases, V lost 5 bases, and 15 bases had no gene match. Germline V gene data show CDR1 as MDHEN and CDR2 as SYDVKM. CDR3 residues: CASSPLLANSGAYEQYF. DNA of the CDR3: TGTGCCAGCAGTCCCCTTCTAGCCAACAGCGGGGCCTACGAGCAGTACTTC.

This clonotype was seen only a few times. The chain recombines TRBV12-3 or TRBV12-4 with TRBJ1-2, with D tentatively TRBD1 (6 bases). Trimming took off 4 bases at V and 6 bases at J, with 21 bases between the two ends. CDR3 length: 16 amino acids. The CDR3 here is CASSSLMGTGAHGYTF. CDR3 in DNA: TGTGCCAGCAGTTCCCTAATGGGAACGGGGGCGCATGGCTACACCTTC.

This clonotype was counted only a few times. V is TRBV27 and J is TRBJ2-3, with TRBD2 identical over 9 bases. The germline gives CDR1 MNHEY, CDR2 SMNVEV (reference sequence). The ends lost 5 bases at V and 3 bases at J; junction bases unmatched: 9. The CDR3 contains 16 residues. The CDR3 reads CASSEWRGGATDTQYF. Here the CDR3 DNA reads TGTGCCAGCAGTGAGTGGCGGGGGGGGGCGACAGATACGCAGTATTTT.

V gene TRBV2 combines with J gene TRBJ2-2; no reliable D call. Germline V gene data show CDR1 as SNHLY and CDR2 as FYNNEI. V lost 3 bases and J 0 bases, leaving 8 bases between the germline ends. The CDR3 runs to 15 residues. The CDR3 DNA reads TGTGCCAGCAGTGATCAGGCCTCGAACACCGGGGAGCTGTTTTTT. Protein: CASSDQASNTGELFF.

This clonotype has a count of ten or more. J is TRBJ1-1 and V is TRBV28; no reliable D call. Germline CDR1 is MDHEN and CDR2 is SYDVKM. Between the trimmed V and J ends, which lost 3 bases and 0 bases, there was a span of 8 bases. The CDR3 contains 14 residues. The CDR3: CASSFSRVNTEAFF. In DNA form, the CDR3 reads TGTGCCAGCAGTTTTTCGAGGGTGAACACTGAAGCTTTCTTT.

The V gene is TRBV9, the J gene TRBJ1-1, with no clear D. There are 14 residues in the CDR3. Germline values: CDR1 SGDLS, CDR2 YYNGEE. Trimming removed 4 bases at V and 0 bases at J, with 10 bases between. In DNA, the CDR3 is TGTGCCAGCAGCAACCCCGGGATGAACACTGAAGCTTTCTTT. Amino acid sequence: CASSNPGMNTEAFF. The full variable domain, with the rest looked up from reference TRBV9 and TRBJ1-1, is DSGVTQTPKHLITATGQRVTLRCSPRSGDLSVYWYQQSLDQGLQFLIQYYNGEERAKGNILERFSAQQFPDLHSELNLSSLELGDSALYFCASSNPGMNTEAFFGQGTRLTVV.

This clonotype was recorded a few times. The DNA of the CDR3 is TGTGCCTCCCGTGGGACTAGAGACAATGAGCAGTTCTTC. Its protein is CASRGTRDNEQFF. This rearrangement joins TRBV6-6 to TRBJ2-1; TRBD2 aligns across 8 bases. The CDR3 contains 13 residues. Germline lookup yields CDR1 MNHNY and CDR2 SVGAGI (reference sequence). V dropped 11 bases and J dropped 5; count of bases not matched to a gene: 8.

The chain couples TRBV28 to TRBJ1-5; D may be TRBD1 (6 bases). The germline CDR1 and CDR2 sequences are MDHEN and SYDVKM. V gave up 6 bases and J gave up 0 bases, with 21 bases separating them. The CDR3 totals 18 residues. The CDR3 region has the DNA TGTGCCAGCAGACCCGACAGGCCCCTCTCCCCTAGCAATCAGCCCCAGCATTTT. It is translated as CASRPDRPLSPSNQPQHF.

In this sample, this clonotype turned up many times. The gene calls are TRBV6-1 and TRBJ2-3, with TRBD2 matching 8 bases. The length of the CDR3 is 15 residues. CDR1 MNHNS and CDR2 SASEGT come from the germline V gene. J was trimmed by 2 bases and V by 6 bases; bases with no gene match: 7. CDR3 DNA sequence: TGTGCCAGCAGGCCGAGCGGGGGCTTCACAGATACGCAGTATTTT. The encoded protein is CASRPSGGFTDTQYF.

A remark on this clonotype: It may be a read error: a sequence one base away is much more abundant. This chain joins TRBV5-1 and TRBJ2-3; D might be TRBD1 or TRBD2, each matching 5 bases. The CDR3 totals 17 residues. V was cut by 0 bases and J by 4 bases, with 18 bases left in between. CDR1 SGHRS and CDR2 YFSETQ come from the germline V gene. CDR3 nucleotide sequence: TGCGCCAGCAGCTTGGTGGTTACGGGGACCAGCGCAGATACGCAGTATTTT. Translation: CASSLVVTGTSADTQYF.

The chain combines TRBV7-9 with TRBJ1-1; D call uncertain. The germline CDR1 and CDR2 sequences are SEHNR and FQNEAQ (reference sequence). This CDR3 comprises 15 residues. V was trimmed by 5 bases and J by 1 base, leaving 14 bases between them. DNA for the CDR3: TGTGCCAGCAGCCCCCCTTGGGGATCGAACACTGAAGCTTTCTTT. Amino acids: CASSPPWGSNTEAFF.